The present TCR beta chain was sequenced within a study of identifying expanded T cells in peripheral blood. The CDR3 loop spans 13 amino acids. The V and J ends lost 2 bases and 4 bases respectively, with 5 bases between them. In germline, CDR1 is MDHEN, CDR2 SYDVKM. The protocol was immunoSEQ multiplex PCR, while the TCRdb copy is restricted to in-frame clones and leaves out a portion. The sample carries roughly 100,000 clones, approximately 88% recorded once. Sequencing was performed on blood. The chain recombines TRBV28 with TRBJ1-4; D is unresolved. The sequence was collected from a person aged 18 to 70 in good health. CDR3 DNA: TGTGCCAGCAGTTTAAATGGTAATGAAAAACTGTTTTTT. Translated: CASSLNGNEKLFF.